These 2 T cell receptor beta chains share one sample of origin, sequenced in a study of CD8+ T cells in alopecia areata. RNA extraction and reverse transcription yielded cDNA as sequencing template. Profiling relied on immunoSEQ multiplex PCR, and the TCRdb table lists in-frame clones only, not all of them. This table holds 150,000 or so clones, about 67% found once. Sequenced here: CD8+ T cells sorted from blood, sampled at week 0. The receptors come from a human donor with alopecia areata.

The chain carries TRBV9 and TRBJ1-1, with D possibly matching TRBD1 (5 bases). This CDR3 is 14 amino acids long. V was trimmed by 0 bases and J by 3 bases, leaving 9 bases between them. Germline V CDR1 and CDR2: SGDLS, YYNGEE. The CDR3 nucleotides read TGTGCCAGCAGCGTAGGGGACGGCTACACTGAAGCTTTCTTT. Translation gives CASSVGDGYTEAFF.

Here the CDR3 DNA reads TGTGCCAGCAAACTGGGGAATTCACCCCTCCACTTT. Translation gives CASKLGNSPLHF. The genes are TRBV5-6 and TRBJ1-6; D is undetermined. Germline CDR1 SGHDT, CDR2 YYEEEE. Trimming removed 6 bases from V and 7 bases from J, with 8 bases in between. The CDR3 runs 12 residues. The whole variable domain, filled in from reference TRBV5-6 and TRBJ1-6, reads DAGVTQSPTHLIKTRGQQVTLRCSPKSGHDTVSWYQQALGQGPQFIFQYYEEEERQRGNFPDRFSGHQFPNYSSELNVNALLLGDSALYLCASKLGNSPLHFGNGTRLTVT.